This TCR beta chain derives from a study of blood T cell repertoires in COVID-19. Overall study: Acute and convalescent COVID-19 samples came from the United States, Italy and Spain. T cells, B-cell-depleted T cells, or PBMCs supplied cDNA or gDNA.

The table lists this clone with a count of one. In the original processing: Quantification of nucleated cells was approximated via reference gene primer amplification. Generated by immunoSEQ multiplex PCR, the TCRdb table keeps only in-frame clones and is missing some. V, J and clone size are those of that table, while D and trimming were read from the DNA. This table has 99,000 or so clones, approximately 91% appearing once. The CDR3 length is 15 residues. Germline V gene data show CDR1 as SQVTM and CDR2 as ANQGSEA. Trimming cost V 3 bases and J 0 bases, with 12 bases left between them. The sequence was obtained from a human donor in a cohort sampled during active COVID-19. What was sequenced was peripheral blood. The gene calls are TRBV29-1 and TRBJ2-1, with a tentative D call TRBD1 (5 bases). Here the CDR3 DNA reads TGCAGCGTTGATAGGGGCCAGAGCTCCTACAATGAGCAGTTCTTC. Translating it yields CSVDRGQSSYNEQFF.